The rows below give T cell receptor beta chains drawn from one sample of a study of glioma-infiltrating T cells. Each CDR3 protein is one row after TCRdb ran MiXCR on the multiplex PCR reads. This sample has approximately 190,000 distinct CDR3 sequences; around 30% occur once, and the top ten carry around 20%. Specimen: glioma tissue, nonneoplastic brain tissue, or PBMCs (not recorded which). The receptor source for this set is a human donor with low-grade glioma or glioblastoma, undergoing nonglioma brain surgery, or in good health (not recorded which). CDR3s include the opening cysteine and the closing phenylalanine or tryptophan. The order of the fields is V gene, D gene, J gene, clone size, CDR3 protein, CDR3 DNA. D genes are given only for firm matches. Clone size is shown for a subset of rows, as once, few, many or a class of expanded clone.

>TRBV12-3/TRBV12-4|TRBD1|TRBJ1-2|-
CASRPAQGAWGYTF
TGTGCCAGCAGACCCGCTCAGGGGGCGTGGGGCTACACCTTC
>TRBV20-1|-|TRBJ1-1|many
CSARDPKVGTNTEAFF
TGCAGTGCTAGAGATCCAAAGGTCGGTACGAACACTGAAGCTTTCTTT
>TRBV19|-|TRBJ2-2|-
CASSIGPGSYTGELFF
TGTGCCAGTAGTATAGGGCCAGGGAGTTACACCGGGGAGCTGTTTTTT
>TRBV5-1|TRBD2|TRBJ2-1|few
CASGSSTLAGVYNEQFF
TGCGCCAGCGGCTCGTCGACCCTAGCGGGGGTCTACAATGAGCAGTTCTTC
>TRBV2|-|TRBJ1-1|many
CASGPLGTMNTEAFF
TGTGCCAGCGGGCCCCTCGGGACAATGAACACTGAAGCTTTCTTT
>TRBV25-1|-|TRBJ1-5|many
CASETKGGGSNQPQHF
TGTGCCAGCGAGACTAAGGGTGGGGGGAGCAATCAGCCCCAGCATTTT
>TRBV19|-|TRBJ2-5|-
CASSQGRLQETQYF
TGTGCCAGTAGTCAGGGCAGGTTACAAGAGACCCAGTACTTC
>TRBV7-2|-|TRBJ1-1|many
CASSLSTGSKSEAFF
TGTGCCAGCAGCTTAAGTACGGGCAGCAAGTCGGAAGCTTTCTTT
>TRBV4-1|-|TRBJ1-1|-
CASSQGEVFALGTEALF
-
>TRBV11-2|-|TRBJ2-7|-
CASSSTNSGTEQYF
TGTGCCAGCAGCTCAACAAATTCAGGGACCGAGCAGTACTTC
>TRBV12-3/TRBV12-4|-|TRBJ2-1|-
CASSFGSSPNNEQFF
TGTGCCAGCAGTTTTGGTAGTTCTCCCAACAATGAGCAGTTCTTC
>TRBV27|-|TRBJ2-1|-
CASSLTGLSSEQFF
TGTGCCAGCAGTTTAACGGGATTAAGTAGTGAGCAGTTCTTC
>TRBV11-3|-|TRBJ2-3|many
CASSLDPRTDTQYF
TGTGCCAGCAGCTTAGACCCCCGCACAGATACGCAGTATTTT
>TRBV7-9|-|TRBJ2-7|many
CASSYGAGPYEQYF
TGTGCCAGCAGCTATGGGGCGGGACCCTACGAGCAGTACTTC
>TRBV18|-|TRBJ1-2|many
CASSPGQRDYGYTF
TGTGCCAGCTCACCAGGGCAGCGGGACTATGGCTACACCTTC
>TRBV12-3/TRBV12-4|-|TRBJ1-5|few
CASRPTENQPQHF
TGTGCCAGCAGGCCGACAGAAAATCAGCCCCAGCATTTT
>TRBV6-1|TRBD2|TRBJ2-1|-
CASSVQTGGSYNEQFF
TGTGCCAGCAGCGTTCAAACGGGGGGCTCCTACAATGAGCAGTTCTTC
>TRBV7-9|-|TRBJ2-1|many
CASTELNGDRNEQFF
TGTGCCAGCACCGAACTGAACGGCGATCGGAATGAGCAGTTCTTC
>TRBV6-1|-|TRBJ2-3|few
CASAGSTDTQYF
TGTGCCAGCGCAGGGAGCACAGATACGCAGTATTTT
>TRBV30|TRBD1|TRBJ2-7|few
CAWSPGQGREQYF
TGTGCCTGGAGTCCGGGACAGGGTAGGGAGCAGTACTTC
>TRBV19|-|TRBJ1-5|many
CASSIGDQPQHF
TGTGCCAGTAGTATTGGAGATCAGCCCCAGCATTTT
>TRBV12-3/TRBV12-4|-|TRBJ2-5|many
CATIRGQETQYF
TGTGCCACCATCAGAGGGCAAGAGACCCAGTACTTC
>TRBV3-1|-|TRBJ2-7|-
CASSQFPEGTYEQYF
TGTGCCAGCAGCCAATTCCCTGAGGGTACGTACGAGCAGTACTTC